Below are 29 T cell receptor beta chains sequenced from a single sample in a study of CXCR3-negative and CXCR3-positive naive CD8 T cells (dated by TCRdb to about 2019). Sequenced on a NextSeq 550. The Human TCR Profiling Kit (MiLaboratory) was used to make UMI-labeled 5' RACE TRB cDNA libraries. After TCRdb reprocessed the reads, each CDR3 protein sequence was kept as one row, without DNA. The sample has several thousand distinct CDR3 sequences on record. About 2% of the sample lies in the top ten. What was sequenced was naive CXCR3- CD8+ T cells from blood. The sample's cell subset or site label, decoded: CD45RO-CCR7+CD27+CD95- naive CD8+ T cells lacking CXCR3 (TNR3-). Receptors originate from a human donor in good health. Some clones in this sample may be carry-over from other donors' samples.

This clonotype registers medium-sized by frequency. The CDR3 spells CASSLSQNRAEQYF. The gene calls are TRBV5-1 and TRBJ2-7. This CDR3 is 14 amino acids long. From germline, CDR1 is SGHRS and CDR2 YFSETQ.

This clonotype is medium-sized by frequency. This chain uses TRBV20-1 with TRBJ2-3; TCRdb's assignment of TRBD2 cannot be checked, as there is no DNA. Germline V gives CDR1 DFQATT, CDR2 SNEGSKA (reference sequence). This CDR3 is 17 amino acids long. CDR3 loop: CSVWTSGRAGSGDTQYF.

The V and J genes are TRBV2 and TRBJ1-1; TCRdb indicates TRBD1, and absent DNA this call remains unverified. There are 13 residues in the CDR3. From germline, CDR1 is SNHLY and CDR2 FYNNEI. The CDR3 loop reads CAVPRAGGTEAFF.

The chain joins TRBV10-3 to TRBJ2-3; the TRBD2 assignment by TCRdb is unverifiable without DNA. The CDR3 runs 14 residues. The germline CDR1 and CDR2 sequences are ENHRY and SYGVKD. The CDR3 loop reads CAIESGDDTDTQYF.

The chain carries TRBV5-1 and TRBJ1-4. The germline CDR1 and CDR2 sequences are SGHRS and YFSETQ. The CDR3 runs to 13 residues. CDR3 region: CASRGETNEKLFF.

The chain carries TRBV12-3 or TRBV12-4 and TRBJ2-3. CDR3 length: 15 amino acids. CDR3 region: CASSERRPSTDTQYF.

This clonotype is called medium-sized based on its frequency. V usage is TRBV9 and J usage is TRBJ1-1. Germline-derived CDR1 and CDR2 are SGDLS and YYNGEE. The CDR3 runs to 12 residues. The CDR3 sequence: CASSVGTAEAFF.

By frequency, this clonotype registers medium-sized. The chain is built from TRBV4-1 and TRBJ2-5; no DNA is available, so the TRBD1 call from TCRdb remains unchecked. CDR3 length equals 14 residues. CDR1 is MGHRA and CDR2 is YSYEKL in the germline V gene. The CDR3 sequence: CASSPGQGEETQYF.

This clonotype registers medium-sized by frequency. The chain links TRBV29-1 to TRBJ1-1. CDR3 length equals 14 residues. Germline CDR1 is SQVTM and CDR2 is ANQGSEA. The CDR3: CSVDLDRVEGGAFF.

Frequency places this clonotype as medium-sized. This sequence joins TRBV29-1 and TRBJ1-6. The CDR3 runs 12 residues. Germline V gene data show CDR1 as SQVTM and CDR2 as ANQGSEA. The CDR3 loop reads CSVEEAGSPLHF.

V and J are TRBV5-1 and TRBJ1-1; TCRdb names TRBD1, which stays unverified in the absence of DNA. Germline assignment: CDR1 SGHRS and CDR2 YFSETQ. This CDR3 is 15 amino acids long. CDR3 sequence reads: CASSLRRGASTEAFF.

According to its frequency, this clonotype is medium-sized. The chain couples TRBV4-1 to TRBJ2-1. CDR1 is MGHRA, CDR2 YSYEKL, per germline. The CDR3 totals 17 residues. The CDR3 loop reads CASSQESRSYRYNEQFF.

Considering frequency, this clonotype is medium-sized (0.01 to 0.1%). CDR3 sequence reads: CASRAGRSYEQYF. The chain joins TRBV15 to TRBJ2-7. The CDR3 sequence is 13 residues long. Germline V gene lookup returns CDR1 LNHNV and CDR2 YYDKDF (reference sequence).

This chain links TRBV19 with TRBJ2-1. In germline, CDR1 is LNHDA, CDR2 SQIVND (reference sequence). The CDR3 length is 12 residues. CDR3 sequence: CASSMAGNEQFF.

Its frequency marks this clonotype as medium-sized. The CDR3: CASSVGDEQFF. This chain uses TRBV9 with TRBJ2-1. This CDR3 region has 11 residues. The V gene's germline CDR1 is SGDLS and CDR2 YYNGEE.

The J gene is TRBJ1-2, the V gene TRBV13. Germline-derived CDR1 and CDR2 are PRHDT and FYEKMQ (reference sequence). CDR3 length: 14 amino acids. CDR3 sequence reads: CASSPPHSNYGYTF.

The rearrangement joins TRBV4-2 to TRBJ2-7; the D call from TCRdb, TRBD1, cannot be confirmed without DNA. Germline-derived CDR1 and CDR2 are LGHNA and YNFKEQ. The CDR3 consists of 13 residues. This chain's CDR3 is CASSQDAGAEQYF.

The genes are TRBV11-2 and TRBJ2-3; TCRdb's assignment of TRBD2 cannot be checked, as there is no DNA. Germline loops: CDR1 SGHAT, CDR2 FQNNGV. This CDR3 comprises 18 residues. The CDR3 sequence: CASSFGLAGGHGTDTQYF.

The V gene is TRBV28, the J gene TRBJ2-5. CDR1 and CDR2 (germline): MDHEN, SYDVKM. The CDR3 totals 14 residues. Here the CDR3 reads CASSLEGQSETQYF.

This chain links TRBV29-1 with TRBJ2-1; TCRdb returns TRBD2, unconfirmable since there is no DNA. This CDR3 is 11 amino acids long. Germline-derived CDR1 and CDR2 are SQVTM and ANQGSEA. CDR3 in amino acids: CSVGGRNEQFF.

By frequency, this clonotype registers medium-sized. The V call is TRBV29-1, the J call TRBJ2-3. The CDR3 loop spans 14 amino acids. Per the germline V gene, CDR1 is SQVTM and CDR2 is ANQGSEA. The CDR3 reads CSVASLASTDTQYF.

The V call is TRBV29-1, the J call TRBJ2-1; TCRdb indicates TRBD2, and absent DNA this call remains unverified. This CDR3 region has 13 residues. The germline gives CDR1 SQVTM, CDR2 ANQGSEA. This CDR3 reads CSVGAGGYNEQFF.

The chain carries TRBV29-1 and TRBJ2-3; TCRdb picks TRBD2, but there is no DNA to check that call. This CDR3 is 13 amino acids long. The germline gives CDR1 SQVTM, CDR2 ANQGSEA. This CDR3 is CSAPLAGRDTQYF.

The chain joins TRBV20-1 to TRBJ1-6; the D gene TCRdb calls, TRBD1, cannot be checked with no DNA. Per germline, CDR1 DFQATT and CDR2 SNEGSKA (reference sequence). This CDR3 has 14 amino acids. This CDR3 reads CSAPGTANNSPLHF.

This sequence joins TRBV10-2 and TRBJ2-1; no DNA is available, so the TRBD2 call from TCRdb remains unchecked. The germline V gene encodes CDR1 WSHSY and CDR2 SAAADI. The CDR3 is 15 amino acids. The CDR3 reads CASSEFLAGGNEQFF.

This chain uses TRBV6-2 or TRBV6-3 with TRBJ2-1; TCRdb's D call of TRBD2 is untestable without DNA. Germline CDR1 is MNHEY and CDR2 is SVGEGT. CDR3 size: 13 residues. This chain's CDR3 is CASSSAGPTEQFF.

CDR3 in amino acids: CASSQSRPAGALVEQFF. J is TRBJ2-1 and V is TRBV5-6; TCRdb reports TRBD2, a call that lacks DNA to check it against. This CDR3 spans 17 amino acids. Germline assignment: CDR1 SGHDT and CDR2 YYEEEE.

The chain couples TRBV29-1 to TRBJ2-5; TCRdb gives TRBD1 as the D gene, but with no DNA this cannot be confirmed. The CDR3 loop spans 13 amino acids. The germline V gene encodes CDR1 SQVTM and CDR2 ANQGSEA. The CDR3 region is CSEQQGVEETQYF.

The V call is TRBV29-1, the J call TRBJ2-7; TCRdb lists TRBD1, though no DNA is available to test this call. Germline V lookup: CDR1 SQVTM, CDR2 ANQGSEA. This CDR3 contains 16 residues. CDR3 in amino acids: CSAILSAGTASDEQYF.